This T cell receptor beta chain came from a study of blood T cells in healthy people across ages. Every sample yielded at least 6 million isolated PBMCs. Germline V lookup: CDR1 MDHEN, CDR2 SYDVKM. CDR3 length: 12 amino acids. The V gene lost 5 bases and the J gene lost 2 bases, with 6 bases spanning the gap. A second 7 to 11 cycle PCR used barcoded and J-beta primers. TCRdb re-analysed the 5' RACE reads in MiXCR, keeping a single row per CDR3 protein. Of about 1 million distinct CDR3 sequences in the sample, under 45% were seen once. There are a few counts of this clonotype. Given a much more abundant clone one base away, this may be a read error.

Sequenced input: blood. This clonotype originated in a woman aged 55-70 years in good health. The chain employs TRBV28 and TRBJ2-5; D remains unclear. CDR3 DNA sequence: TGTGCCAGCAGTAACGGACAAGAGACCCAGTACTTC. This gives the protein CASSNGQETQYF.